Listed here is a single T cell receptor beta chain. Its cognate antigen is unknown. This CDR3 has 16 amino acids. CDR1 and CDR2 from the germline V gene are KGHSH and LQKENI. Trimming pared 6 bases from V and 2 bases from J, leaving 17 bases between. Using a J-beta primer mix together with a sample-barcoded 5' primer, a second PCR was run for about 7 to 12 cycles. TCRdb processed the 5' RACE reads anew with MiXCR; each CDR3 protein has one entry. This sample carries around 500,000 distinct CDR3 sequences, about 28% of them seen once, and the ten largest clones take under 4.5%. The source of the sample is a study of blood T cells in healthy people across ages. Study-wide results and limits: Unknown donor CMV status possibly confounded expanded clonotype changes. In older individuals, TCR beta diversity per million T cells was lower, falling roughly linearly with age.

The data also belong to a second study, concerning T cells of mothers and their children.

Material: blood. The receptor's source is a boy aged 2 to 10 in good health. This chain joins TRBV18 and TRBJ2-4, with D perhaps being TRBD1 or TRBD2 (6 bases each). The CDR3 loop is CASSAGGPYSKNIQYF. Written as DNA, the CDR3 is TGTGCCAGCTCCGCCGGGGGCCCATACTCCAAAAACATTCAGTACTTC.